The next 9 T cell receptor beta chains were all read from a single sample in a study of blood T cell repertoires in COVID-19. Some clones are missing from TCRdb's copy, which holds only in-frame ones; the method was immunoSEQ multiplex PCR. The repertoire holds more than 50,000 clones, with approximately 85% as singletons. The sample was peripheral blood. The source of these receptors is a human donor in a cohort sampled during active COVID-19.

This chain links TRBV7-2 with TRBJ1-6; 8 bases are a match to TRBD1. The CDR3 extends over 13 amino acids. V lost 4 bases, J lost 7 bases, and 0 bases stayed unmatched. From germline, CDR1 is SGHTA and CDR2 FQGNSA. This CDR3 reads CASSWDRNSPLHF. As DNA, the CDR3 is TGTGCCAGCAGCTGGGACAGGAATTCACCCCTCCACTTT.

This chain joins TRBV7-2 and TRBJ1-1; tentatively, D is TRBD1 (6 bases). The CDR3 sequence is 14 residues long. Germline V gene lookup returns CDR1 SGHTA and CDR2 FQGNSA. The V end lost 9 bases, the J end lost 4 bases, and 18 bases lay between the germline ends. CDR3 loop: CASTIDLQGTEAFF. The CDR3 DNA reads as TGTGCCAGTACCATAGACCTACAGGGCACTGAAGCTTTCTTT.

The genes are TRBV27 and TRBJ1-2; 7 nucleotides agree with TRBD1. The CDR3 length is 15 residues. Looked up from germline, CDR1 is MNHEY and CDR2 is SMNVEV (reference sequence). V was clipped by 0 bases and J by 4 bases; unmatched bases: 5. The CDR3 spells CASSLSTTGIYGYTF. The CDR3 DNA reads TGTGCCAGCAGTTTATCGACGACAGGGATCTATGGCTACACCTTC.

The chain links TRBV2 to TRBJ1-6; D gene unclear. The CDR3 sequence is 14 residues long. Trimming took off 4 bases at V and 7 bases at J, with 11 bases between the two ends. From germline, CDR1 is SNHLY and CDR2 FYNNEI. Written as DNA, the CDR3 is TGTGCCAGCAGTGCCCGACTGCAGAATTCACCCCTCCACTTT. Its translation: CASSARLQNSPLHF.

The J gene is TRBJ2-7, the V gene TRBV19, with 7 bases fitting TRBD1. Germline CDR1 reads LNHDA; CDR2 reads SQIVND (reference sequence). The CDR3 covers 16 residues. V lost 5 bases, J lost 7 bases, and 17 bases stayed unmatched. The CDR3 reads CASSSNPTGKFLEQYF. In DNA form, the CDR3 reads TGTGCCAGTAGTTCAAACCCGACAGGGAAGTTCTTGGAGCAGTACTTC.

In its sample, this clone was seen a few times. The chain is built from TRBV7-3 and TRBJ2-3, with 8 bases lining up with TRBD2. V was clipped by 2 bases and J by 4 bases; unmatched bases: 8. Germline V gene data show CDR1 as SGHTA and CDR2 as FQGTGA. CDR3 size: 16 residues. CDR3 amino acids: CASSLYMRGAADTQYF. The CDR3 region has the DNA TGTGCCAGCAGCTTATATATGCGGGGGGCGGCAGATACGCAGTATTTT.

CDR3 bases: TGTGCCACCAGCGGACACGCTAACTATGGCTACACCTTC. Protein sequence: CATSGHANYGYTF. The rearrangement links TRBV24-1 to TRBJ1-2; maybe TRBD1 (5 bases). Germline V lookup: CDR1 KGHDR, CDR2 SFDVKD. The V end lost 7 bases, the J end lost 0 bases, and 8 bases lay between the germline ends. This CDR3 is 13 amino acids long.

The chain combines TRBV9 with TRBJ2-5; TRBD2 matches 7 bases. CDR1 and CDR2 from the germline V gene are SGDLS and YYNGEE. The trim removed 4 bases at V and 3 bases at J, leaving 6 bases unmatched. There are 14 residues in the CDR3. The CDR3 DNA is TGTGCCAGCAGCTCGCGCGGGAGTAAAGAGACCCAGTACTTC. This codes for CASSSRGSKETQYF.

The chain has TRBV7-9 and TRBJ2-5, with TRBD1 matching 7 bases. The CDR3 runs to 15 residues. Germline-derived CDR1 and CDR2 are SEHNR and FQNEAQ (reference sequence). Trimming cost V 5 bases and J 2 bases; bases outside gene matches: 8. CDR3 region: CASSAGPGQQETQYF. The CDR3 DNA is TGTGCCAGCAGCGCAGGACCGGGACAGCAAGAGACCCAGTACTTC. The full variable domain, its missing parts supplied by reference TRBV7-9 and TRBJ2-5, is DTGVSQNPRHKITKRGQNVTFRCDPISEHNRLYWYRQTLGQGPEFLTYFQNEAQLEKSRLLSDRFSAERPKGSFSTLEIQRTEQGDSAMYLCASSAGPGQQETQYFGPGTRLLVL.